The next 20 T cell receptor beta chains were all read from a single sample in a study of T cell responses to AZD1222 COVID-19 vaccine. Clones were sequenced by immunoSEQ multiplex PCR, and TCRdb holds only the in-frame ones, with some missing. The sample holds around 150,000 clones, 80% to 95% seen once. Sequencing was performed on peripheral blood, taken 28 days after the second AZD1222 dose. These receptors were collected from an adult who received the AZD1222 COVID-19 vaccine.

The chain links TRBV5-1 to TRBJ1-1, with 8 bases fitting TRBD1. This CDR3 is built from 15 residues. V lost 2 bases to trimming and J lost 3 bases; unmatched junction nucleotides: 6. Looked up from germline, CDR1 is SGHRS and CDR2 is YFSETQ. The CDR3 nucleotides are TGCGCCAGCAGCTTACGGACAGGGAGGGACACTGAAGCTTTCTTT. Amino acids: CASSLRTGRDTEAFF.

The chain recombines TRBV18 with TRBJ1-4; 8 nucleotides align to TRBD1. The germline CDR1 and CDR2 sequences are KGHSH and LQKENI. Germline trimming cut 6 bases from V and 6 bases from J; bases unmatched to any gene: 9. The CDR3 runs 15 residues. The CDR3 nucleotides are TGTGCCAGCTCCCCTACACAGGGGGGAGATGAAAAACTGTTTTTT. Its protein is CASSPTQGGDEKLFF.

The CDR3 DNA reads TGTGCCAGCACCGAGGGCCGACCGGGACAGGTACGGAATGAGCAGTTCTTC. It translates to CASTEGRPGQVRNEQFF. The chain recombines TRBV2 with TRBJ2-1; 8 positions match TRBD1. V dropped 7 bases and J dropped 7; count of bases not matched to a gene: 18. The CDR3 length is 17 residues. The germline CDR1 and CDR2 sequences are SNHLY and FYNNEI.

The J gene is TRBJ2-7, the V gene TRBV6-6; 11 bases are a match to TRBD2. V was pared by 4 bases and J by 0 bases, with 5 bases of the junction left unmatched. The V gene's germline CDR1 is MNHNY and CDR2 SVGAGI (reference sequence). CDR3 size: 16 residues. The CDR3 here is CASSFTSGRNSYEQYF. The CDR3 bases are TGTGCCAGCAGTTTTACTAGCGGGAGAAACTCCTACGAGCAGTACTTC.

The chain is built from TRBV18 and TRBJ2-7; 7 bases line up with TRBD1. Germline lookup yields CDR1 KGHSH and CDR2 LQKENI. With V trimmed by 2 bases and J by 3 bases, 4 bases remained unmatched. CDR3 length: 14 residues. CDR3 sequence reads: CASSPGTAYYEQYF. CDR3 nucleotides: TGTGCCAGCTCACCAGGGACAGCCTACTACGAGCAGTACTTC.

This chain connects TRBV11-2 to TRBJ1-3; D unclear. This CDR3 has 15 residues. The V gene lost 5 bases and the J gene lost 0 bases, with 11 bases spanning the gap. The germline CDR1 and CDR2 sequences are SGHAT and FQNNGV. CDR3 loop: CASSPTKTSGNTIYF. CDR3 nucleotide sequence: TGTGCCAGCAGCCCCACGAAGACCTCTGGAAACACCATATATTTT.

The chain carries TRBV14 and TRBJ1-1; 10 bases line up with TRBD1. The V gene end was trimmed by 4 bases and the J gene end by 1 base; junction bases not matched to a gene: 6. Germline V lookup: CDR1 SGHDN, CDR2 FVKESK. The CDR3 length is 16 residues. This CDR3 reads CASSPGQGSWNTEAFF. CDR3 nucleotide sequence: TGTGCCAGCAGCCCGGGACAGGGGTCCTGGAACACTGAAGCTTTCTTT. Together with reference TRBV14 and TRBJ1-1, the CDR3 gives the full variable domain: EAGVTQFPSHSVIEKGQTVTLRCDPISGHDNLYWYRRVMGKEIKFLLHFVKESKQDESGMPNNRFLAERTGGTYSTLKVQPAELEDSGVYFCASSPGQGSWNTEAFFGQGTRLTVV.

This rearrangement joins TRBV10-2 to TRBJ1-2; maybe TRBD1 (6 bases). Germline V gene sequence: CDR1 WSHSY, CDR2 SAAADI. This CDR3 spans 13 amino acids. Trimming took 3 bases from V and 4 from J, leaving 9 bases between them. CDR3 bases: TGCGCCAGCAGTGACCAGGACAGCTATGGCTACACCTTC. This gives the protein CASSDQDSYGYTF.

This clone was observed a few times. The gene calls are TRBV5-1 and TRBJ2-2; D may be TRBD1 (5 bases). Trimming shortened V by 5 bases and J by 6 bases, and 11 bases separated the two germline ends. Germline loops: CDR1 SGHRS, CDR2 YFSETQ. This CDR3 has 13 amino acids. CDR3 in amino acids: CASRQVWAGELFF. Here the CDR3 DNA reads TGCGCCAGCAGACAGGTTTGGGCCGGGGAGCTGTTTTTT.

The chain combines TRBV7-9 with TRBJ2-5, with D unclear. CDR1 and CDR2 from the germline V gene are SEHNR and FQNEAQ (reference sequence). The CDR3 consists of 14 residues. The V and J ends lost 2 bases and 1 base respectively, with 8 bases between them. In nucleotides, the CDR3 is TGTGCCAGCAGCTTACCCCGGGCCCAAGAGACCCAGTACTTC. Translating it yields CASSLPRAQETQYF.

The V and J genes are TRBV7-9 and TRBJ2-7; D may match TRBD1 or TRBD2 (5 bases each). V was shortened by 2 bases and J by 3 bases, with 17 bases between the two germline ends. CDR1 SEHNR and CDR2 FQNEAQ come from the germline V gene (reference sequence). The CDR3 length is 16 residues. CDR3 residues: CASSLRVLRDDYEQYF. Written as DNA, the CDR3 is TGTGCCAGCAGCTTAAGGGTCCTCCGGGACGACTACGAGCAGTACTTC.

This clone was counted a single time. The V and J genes are TRBV25-1 and TRBJ1-1; maybe TRBD1 (5 bases). In germline, CDR1 is MGHDK, CDR2 SYGVNS. This CDR3 is 14 amino acids long. Trimming pared 1 base from V and 10 bases from J, leaving 16 bases between. The CDR3 nucleotides are TGTGCCAGCAGTGAATCGGCGCCAGGGCAGAGAGCTTTCTTT. This encodes CASSESAPGQRAFF.

The chain links TRBV11-2 to TRBJ1-2, with 8 bases fitting TRBD1. Unmatched junction bases numbered 11, after V lost 2 bases and J lost 0 bases. Germline-derived CDR1 and CDR2 are SGHAT and FQNNGV. The CDR3 spans 18 residues. CDR3 in DNA: TGTGCCAGCAGCTTAAGTTTCCGGGACAGGAATTCTAACTATGGCTACACCTTC. Protein: CASSLSFRDRNSNYGYTF.

CDR3 sequence reads: CASSFSPGTGGGYTF. The CDR3 DNA reads TGTGCCAGCAGTTTCTCCCCGGGGACAGGGGGCGGCTACACCTTC. The chain carries TRBV27 and TRBJ1-2; 12 bases align to TRBD1. Germline values: CDR1 MNHEY, CDR2 SMNVEV (reference sequence). Germline trimming cut 3 bases from V and 8 bases from J; bases unmatched to any gene: 7. This CDR3 has 15 amino acids.

This clone was detected a few times. The chain joins TRBV10-3 to TRBJ2-7, with D possibly being TRBD1 (7 bases). Trimming took 3 bases from V and 5 from J, leaving 17 bases between them. The CDR3 length is 15 residues. The V gene's germline CDR1 is ENHRY and CDR2 SYGVKD. The CDR3 protein is CAISDSGGGVDEQYF. The CDR3 DNA reads TGTGCCATCAGTGACTCTGGAGGGGGCGTCGACGAGCAGTACTTC.

The chain carries TRBV3-1 (or the pseudogene TRBV3-2) and TRBJ2-1, with TRBD2 matching over 7 bases. The germline V gene has CDR1 LGHDT and CDR2 YNNKEL (reference sequence). The CDR3 covers 16 residues. V was clipped by 3 bases and J by 3 bases; unmatched bases: 8. CDR3 DNA sequence: TGTGCCAGCAGCCATATTCGGCGGGAGTTCTACAATGAGCAGTTCTTC. It is translated as CASSHIRREFYNEQFF.

The V gene is TRBV29-1, the J gene TRBJ1-1; TRBD1 agrees at 7 bases. This CDR3 contains 16 residues. Germline CDR1 and CDR2: SQVTM and ANQGSEA. The V and J ends lost 0 bases and 5 bases, in that order; junction bases with no gene match: 12. In nucleotides, the CDR3 is TGCAGCGTTGAAGATGGCCAAGCGTACAGGGGAACTGAAGCTTTCTTT. It yields the protein CSVEDGQAYRGTEAFF.

This chain uses TRBV14 with TRBJ1-6; no firm D call. V lost 4 bases and J 12 bases, leaving 13 bases between the germline ends. The CDR3 has 13 amino acids. The germline V gene encodes CDR1 SGHDN and CDR2 FVKESK. In DNA, the CDR3 is TGTGCCAGCAGCCCCGCCCGTACGGGACCCCTCCACTTT. It is translated as CASSPARTGPLHF.

The gene calls are TRBV30 and TRBJ1-2; D gene ambiguous. This CDR3 has 11 amino acids. From germline, CDR1 is GTSNPN and CDR2 SVGIG (reference sequence). V dropped 5 bases and J dropped 4 bases, with 8 bases sitting between them. The CDR3 coding sequence is TGTGCCTGGCATGGTGGCTATGGCTACACCTTC. Translation gives CAWHGGYGYTF.

The chain uses TRBV19 and TRBJ1-2, with a weak D call TRBD1 (6 bases). This CDR3 contains 12 residues. Germline CDR1 is LNHDA and CDR2 is SQIVND (reference sequence). V was cut by 7 bases and J by 7 bases, with 13 bases left in between. The DNA for the CDR3 is TGTGCCAGTACCATAGGGGGGGCTGGCTACACCTTC. Its protein is CASTIGGAGYTF.